Each of the 30 T cell receptor beta chains below was sequenced from the same sample in a study of metastatic and nonmetastatic thyroid tumors. Patients underwent thyroid surgery, and none had received any treatment before it. TCRdb used MiXCR to call clones anew from the PCR reads. Among over 30,000 clones listed, approximately 30% were seen once. The source material was blood. The receptors come from a female donor with papillary thyroid cancer or a benign thyroid nodule (not recorded which). Some clones in this sample may be carry-over from other donors' samples.

There are many counts of this clone. The chain's CDR3 is CASSLGGPSGANVLTF. CDR3 sequence (DNA): TGTGCCAGCAGCTTAGGGGGGCCCTCTGGGGCCAACGTCCTGACTTTC. This chain links TRBV11-2 with TRBJ2-6; weak D call: TRBD1 (6 bases). Germline CDR1 SGHAT, CDR2 FQNNGV. Trimming shortened V by 1 base and J by 0 bases, and 7 bases separated the two germline ends. CDR3 length equals 16 residues.

This clone showed up many times. The chain uses TRBV3-1 and TRBJ1-2, with D hard to call. Germline assignment: CDR1 LGHDT and CDR2 YNNKEL (reference sequence). V was trimmed by 0 bases and J by 1 base, leaving 6 bases between them. The CDR3 loop spans 14 amino acids. CDR3 in DNA: TGTGCCAGCAGCCAAGATTTGGGTAACTATGGCTACACCTTC. Translation gives CASSQDLGNYGYTF. The entire variable domain, with the rest obtained from reference TRBV3-1 and TRBJ1-2, is as follows: DTAVSQTPKYLVTQMGNDKSIKCEQNLGHDTMYWYKQDSKKFLKIMFSYNNKELIINETVPNRFSPKSPDKAHLNLHINSLELGDSAVYFCASSQDLGNYGYTFGSGTRLTVV.

By share, this clone ranks as medium-sized (0.01 to 0.1%). The sample has other DNA sequences that encode this CDR3 too. The chain is built from TRBV27 and TRBJ1-2, with 9 bases identical to TRBD1. V dropped 5 bases and J dropped 5; count of bases not matched to a gene: 9. The length of the CDR3 is 15 residues. Germline V gene sequence: CDR1 MNHEY, CDR2 SMNVEV (reference sequence). Here the CDR3 DNA reads TGTGCCAGCAGTCACAGGGGGCCCAATATTTATGGCTACACCTTC. Translating gives CASSHRGPNIYGYTF.

The J gene is TRBJ2-7, the V gene TRBV6-1; D is ambiguous. Trimming took off 5 bases at V and 9 bases at J, with 11 bases between the two ends. CDR3 length: 11 amino acids. The germline CDR1 and CDR2 sequences are MNHNS and SASEGT. CDR3 nucleotides: TGTGCCAGCAGTCACAGCCCGGGGCAGTACTTC. Translation gives CASSHSPGQYF.

This clone was found a few times. This chain links TRBV6-2 or TRBV6-3 with TRBJ2-1, with TRBD2 identical over 11 bases. Germline lookup yields CDR1 MNHEY and CDR2 SVGEGT. Trimming took 6 bases from V and 0 from J; bases not matched to a gene: 4. The CDR3 is made up of 16 amino acids. The CDR3 is CASSSTSGSSYNEQFF. As DNA, the CDR3 is TGTGCCAGCAGCTCCACTAGCGGGAGCTCCTACAATGAGCAGTTCTTC.

This clone was seen a handful of times. This chain links TRBV7-3 with TRBJ1-6, with D hard to call. The CDR3 is made up of 15 amino acids. In germline, CDR1 is SGHTA, CDR2 FQGTGA. V lost 2 bases, J lost 10 bases, and 15 bases lay in between. The CDR3 nucleotides read TGTGCCAGCAGCTTAGTTCCCAGCCTTGCGTCACCCCTCCACTTT. Translating it yields CASSLVPSLASPLHF.

This clone was picked up one time. The junction departs from the called germline gene at one end, perhaps through a read error. The chain employs TRBV11-1 and TRBJ2-7, with unresolved D. The length of the CDR3 is 16 residues. Germline V gene sequence: CDR1 SGHAT, CDR2 FQDESV (reference sequence). The CDR3 sequence is CVSSLPQHGFPNEQYF. For the CDR3, the DNA is TGTGTCAGCAGCCTACCTCAACATGGGTTCCCCAACGAGCAGTACTTC.

The table lists this clone with a few counts. The chain combines TRBV12-3 or TRBV12-4 with TRBJ2-7; D gene unclear. The CDR3 has 12 residues. CDR3 sequence reads: CDRTKGSYEQYF. The CDR3 region has the DNA TGTGACCGCACGAAGGGATCCTACGAGCAGTACTTC.

This clone was seen many times. V and J are TRBV2 and TRBJ2-3; the D is unclear. The V end was cut by 1 base, the J end by 2 bases, with 1 base between. This CDR3 has 12 amino acids. Looked up from germline, CDR1 is SNHLY and CDR2 is FYNNEI. CDR3 protein: CASSEVTDTQYF. The CDR3 nucleotides are TGTGCCAGCAGTGAAGTCACAGATACGCAGTATTTT.

Note on this clone: Mismatch with germline at one junction end may stem from a read error. The chain links TRBV20-1 to TRBJ1-2; D possibly corresponds to TRBD1 (6 bases). The CDR3 is 15 amino acids. Per germline, CDR1 DFQATT and CDR2 SNEGSKA (reference sequence). The CDR3 DNA reads as TGCAGTGTTAGACCTCGGGCAGGGGACACCTTTTGCTACACCTTC. Protein: CSVRPRAGDTFCYTF.

With respect to this clone: At one boundary the junction diverges from the germline segment, which might be a read error. V gene TRBV5-1 combines with J gene TRBJ1-1, with 7 positions matching TRBD1. The CDR3 runs to 16 residues. Germline-derived CDR1 and CDR2 are SGHRS and YFSETQ. CDR3 in amino acids: CASSGRDSLGDTEASF. The CDR3 DNA follows: TGCGCCAGCAGCGGGAGGGACAGCCTTGGCGACACTGAAGCTTCCTTT.

This clone was picked up a small number of times. The J gene is TRBJ2-2, the V gene TRBV4-1; the D gene is possibly TRBD1 (6 bases). CDR3 length equals 16 residues. Trimming cost V 1 base and J 0 bases, with 9 bases left between them. Germline V CDR1 and CDR2: MGHRA, YSYEKL. The DNA of the CDR3 is TGCGCCAGCAGCCAAGGGACAGCGTCGAACACCGGGGAGCTGTTTTTT. Amino acids: CASSQGTASNTGELFF.

The rearrangement joins TRBV6-5 to TRBJ1-3; D is unresolved. Between the trimmed V and J ends, which lost 0 bases and 0 bases, there was a span of 6 bases. The CDR3 runs to 15 residues. Germline lookup yields CDR1 MNHEY and CDR2 SVGAGI. CDR3 sequence reads: CASSYSQYSGNTIYF. The CDR3 nucleotides read TGTGCCAGCAGTTACTCCCAGTACTCTGGAAACACCATATATTTT.

This clone was observed at least ten times. The chain joins TRBV5-1 to TRBJ2-7; a possible D gene is TRBD1 (5 bases). CDR3 size: 13 residues. The germline V gene has CDR1 SGHRS and CDR2 YFSETQ. The ends were cut back, 0 bases at V and 4 bases at J, with 8 bases in the middle. CDR3 DNA sequence: TGCGCCAGCAGCTTGGCAGCAGGGTACGAGCAGTACTTC. Translating it yields CASSLAAGYEQYF.

On this clone: Given a much more abundant clone one base away, this may be a read error. The chain employs TRBV5-1 and TRBJ2-5; D is undetermined. This CDR3 has 11 residues. Per germline, CDR1 SGHRS and CDR2 YFSETQ. The CDR3 region is CASSFRKTKYF. CDR3 in DNA: TGCGCCAGCAGCTTCCGGAAGACCAAGTACTTC.

As DNA, the CDR3 is TGCGCCAGCAGCTTGGACGACGCAGATACGCAGTATTTT. This codes for CASSLDDADTQYF. The chain has TRBV5-1 and TRBJ2-3, with no clear D. The CDR3 consists of 13 residues. Trimming took off 0 bases at V and 4 bases at J, with 6 bases between the two ends. Germline V gene data show CDR1 as SGHRS and CDR2 as YFSETQ. The full variable domain, its missing parts supplied by reference TRBV5-1 and TRBJ2-3, is KAGVTQTPRYLIKTRGQQVTLSCSPISGHRSVSWYQQTPGQGLQFLFEYFSETQRNKGNFPGRFSGRQFSNSRSEMNVSTLELGDSALYLCASSLDDADTQYFGPGTRLTVL.

There are a few counts of this clone. The chain has TRBV11-2 and TRBJ1-4, with TRBD1 as a possible D gene (5 bases). Germline V gene data show CDR1 as SGHAT and CDR2 as FQNNGV. Trimming removed 3 bases from V and 4 bases from J, with 15 bases in between. This CDR3 has 16 residues. The CDR3 DNA sequence: TGTGCCAGCAGCTTGTCTAGTCAGGGTGGTAATGAAAAACTGTTTTTT. Protein: CASSLSSQGGNEKLFF.

This clone was recorded at least ten times. V and J are TRBV19 and TRBJ2-3; 12 bases align to TRBD2. Trimming at V came to 3 bases and at J to 2 bases, leaving 6 bases not matched to a gene. The CDR3 length is 17 residues. The germline CDR1 and CDR2 sequences are LNHDA and SQIVND (reference sequence). The CDR3, as DNA: TGTGCCAGTAGTATCCTCTGGACTAGCGGGGACACAGATACGCAGTATTTT. Translated: CASSILWTSGDTDTQYF.

V and J are TRBV12-3 or TRBV12-4 and TRBJ2-7, with unresolved D. The V and J ends lost 4 bases and 4 bases respectively, with 11 bases between them. The CDR3 consists of 13 residues. The CDR3 spells CASSWATPYEQYF. CDR3 nucleotide sequence: TGTGCCAGCAGTTGGGCCACCCCATACGAGCAGTACTTC.

This clone came up many times. A junction end diverges from the germline sequence, so it may reflect a read error. The rearrangement joins TRBV24-1 to TRBJ1-2; 10 nucleotides match TRBD1. The length of the CDR3 is 15 residues. CDR1 is KGHDR and CDR2 is SFDVKD in the germline V gene. In DNA form, the CDR3 reads TGTGCCGCCAGTGACCAGGACAGGGGGGGCTATGGCTACACCTTC. Its protein product is CAASDQDRGGYGYTF.

This chain connects TRBV6-1 to TRBJ1-5, with 8 nucleotides matching TRBD1. The CDR3 has 14 amino acids. The V segment lost 4 bases and the J segment 4 bases; nucleotides outside the gene matches: 3. CDR1 is MNHNS, CDR2 SASEGT, per germline. Here the CDR3 reads CASSAGTGNQPQHF. The CDR3 DNA follows: TGTGCCAGCAGTGCCGGGACAGGAAATCAGCCCCAGCATTTT.

This clone has a count of ten or more. The gene calls are TRBV7-3 and TRBJ2-2, with D unresolved. With 2 bases removed from V and 1 base from J, the gap between germline ends came to 8 bases. Germline CDR1 is SGHTA and CDR2 is FQGTGA. The CDR3 has 15 residues. Written as DNA, the CDR3 is TGTGCCAGCAGCTTAGGGTTGGGGAACACCGGGGAGCTGTTTTTT. This translates into CASSLGLGNTGELFF. The full variable domain, in which reference TRBV7-3 and TRBJ2-2 provide the parts outside the CDR3, is GAGVSQTPSNKVTEKGKYVELRCDPISGHTALYWYRQSLGQGPEFLIYFQGTGAADDSGLPNDRFFAVRPEGSVSTLKIQRTERGDSAVYLCASSLGLGNTGELFFGEGSRLTVL.

About this clone itself: A read error is possible here, since a much larger clone lies one base away. Other DNA sequences within the sample encode an identical CDR3. The chain couples TRBV7-2 to TRBJ2-4; D unclear. Germline loops: CDR1 SGHTA, CDR2 FQGNSA. The CDR3 is 12 amino acids. This chain's CDR3 is CASSLVRNIQYF. DNA of the CDR3: TGTGCCAGCAGCTTAGTGAGGAACATCCAGTACTTC.

This clone was recorded at least ten times. This chain connects TRBV9 to TRBJ1-2; D remains unclear. Germline CDR1 SGDLS, CDR2 YYNGEE. CDR3 size: 14 residues. V lost 2 bases, J lost 9 bases, and 17 bases lay in between. DNA of the CDR3: TGTGCCAGCAGCGTCCTAGGTTCGCATTACAGCTACACCTTC. It specifies CASSVLGSHYSYTF.

There are a few counts of this clone. The J gene is TRBJ1-3, the V gene TRBV12-3 or TRBV12-4, with 7 bases fitting TRBD1. The CDR3 has 16 residues. V lost 6 bases to trimming and J lost 0 bases; unmatched junction nucleotides: 8. CDR3 nucleotide sequence: TGTGCCAGCAGCGGCAGGACAGGATCCTCTGGAAACACCATATATTTT. It specifies CASSGRTGSSGNTIYF.

The chain has TRBV18 and TRBJ2-7; D is uncertain. CDR1 and CDR2 (germline): KGHSH, LQKENI. V was pared by 11 bases and J by 5 bases, with 22 bases between. CDR3 size: 14 residues. This chain's CDR3 is CAGLPSGLGNEQYF. The CDR3 bases are TGTGCCGGCTTACCATCCGGTCTGGGAAACGAGCAGTACTTC. Together with reference TRBV18 and TRBJ2-7, the CDR3 gives the full variable domain: NAGVMQNPRHLVRRRGQEARLRCSPMKGHSHVYWYRQLPEEGLKFMVYLQKENIIDESGMPKERFSAEFPKEGPSILRIQQVVRGDSAAYFCAGLPSGLGNEQYFGPGTRLTVT.

The chain couples TRBV6-1 to TRBJ1-1; perhaps TRBD1 as D (5 bases). This CDR3 has 13 amino acids. Per the germline V gene, CDR1 is MNHNS and CDR2 is SASEGT. V dropped 8 bases and J dropped 0 bases, with 10 bases sitting between them. The CDR3 sequence is CASGTGMNTEAFF. Written as DNA, the CDR3 is TGTGCCAGCGGCACAGGCATGAACACTGAAGCTTTCTTT.

This clone was counted at least ten times. The chain carries TRBV7-6 and TRBJ2-7; 10 nucleotides match TRBD2. V gave up 4 bases and J gave up 0 bases; unmatched junction bases: 3. The germline gives CDR1 SGHVS, CDR2 FNYEAQ. The CDR3 runs 15 residues. The chain's CDR3 is CASSSGLAVSYEQYF. In nucleotides, the CDR3 is TGTGCCAGCAGCTCCGGACTAGCGGTCTCCTACGAGCAGTACTTC.

Regarding this clone: A read error may produce the germline difference seen at one junction end. The chain recombines TRBV2 with TRBJ2-7, with D uncertain. The CDR3 spans 18 residues. Looked up from germline, CDR1 is SNHLY and CDR2 is FYNNEI. DNA of the CDR3: TGTGCCAGCAGTGAAACCCCCTCCACAGTCGGCTTTTTCCCCGAGGAGTACTTC. Encoded protein: CASSETPSTVGFFPEEYF.

This clone was detected a few times. One junction end disagrees with the germline gene, perhaps due to a read error. The gene calls are TRBV12-3 or TRBV12-4 and TRBJ2-7; 8 bases map to TRBD1. This CDR3 has 11 amino acids. This CDR3 reads CSISDRGEQYF. CDR3 DNA: TGTTCCATCAGTGACAGGGGCGAGCAGTACTTT.